The entry below describes one T cell receptor (beta chain). Its antigen is unknown. Qualities for individual bases were not recorded, and no much larger clone is one base off. These data are taken from a study of blood T cells in healthy people across ages (dated by TCRdb to about 2015). General notes on the study: In model experiments, template switching captured roughly one uniquely barcoded TCR beta cDNA molecule for every two T cells. The study measured age-related changes in TCR beta repertoire diversity using deep sequencing normalized with unique cDNA molecular identifiers. To avoid experimental bias, donors of different ages were randomly spread across the sequencing lanes. The donors were divided into four age groups: young (average around 16 years), middle-aged (over 35), aged (under 70) and long-lived (roughly 86). Two additional independent replicas of 1 million unique cDNA reads from the same blood draw were analyzed for two donors (one aged 18 to 29 and one aged 80 or older).

Receptor libraries were prepared by 5' RACE. TCRdb records Illumina HiSeq 2500 as the sequencer. A second PCR of roughly 6 to 11 cycles was run with a J-beta primer mix and a sample-barcoded 5' primer. Each TCR beta cDNA molecule received a unique molecular identifier from a template-switch 5' adaptor carrying 12 random nucleotides. Each sample yielded at least 3 million CDR3-containing paired-end reads. The Mint cDNA synthesis kit, primed by a TRBC-specific oligonucleotide, was used to synthesize first-strand cDNA from all RNA. All cDNA was treated with uracil-DNA glycosylase and then went through a first 18-cycle PCR with the universal primers M1SS and BC2_uni_R. In the authors' own workflow: Normalization of each sample was performed by random selection of 1 million high-quality reads, each carrying a distinct molecular identifier. Instead of being binned into consensus sequences, reads that shared molecular identifiers were thrown out. MiTCR, run with a Q25 quality threshold and the strictest error-elimination algorithm, handled CDR3 identification, clonotype clustering and error correction. A nonparametric unseen species model using Euler transformation provided a lower-bound estimate of total TCR beta diversity. TCRdb itself trimmed the public reads at Q25 with fastp, ran MiXCR and retained productive beta chains. Rows matching on CDR3 protein sequence are summarized as one entry with the most common DNA and genes. Here the V and J calls rest on TCRdb's processing, not on the authors' analysis. This sample gives around 690,000 distinct CDR3 sequences in total; 58% of them show up just once. Over 30% of the sample lies in the top ten.

Donors were about 36 systemically healthy Caucasian individuals from Russia aged about 6 to 100 years. Roughly 11 milliliters of peripheral blood were drawn from each donor into EDTA-treated Vacutainer tubes. PBMCs were isolated by Ficoll-Paque density-gradient centrifugation, with at least 6.5 million obtained per sample. Total RNA, at least 5 micrograms per sample, was extracted from PBMCs with Trizol reagent. The percentages of naive CD45RAhigh/CD27high T cells were determined by flow cytometry on a PBMC aliquot from every donor. General study outcomes and caveats: There was a strong correlation between observed TCR beta diversity and the percentage of naive T cells measured by flow cytometry. Total diversity estimates from one million sequenced T cells were considered lower bounds and underestimates. Donor CMV infection status was unknown, potentially confounding age-related changes in expanded clonotypes. The long-lived group showed more naive CD4+ T cells, fewer expanded clones and increased TCR diversity than the aged group, suggesting age selection. Because profiling used bulk unsorted PBMCs, naive and antigen-experienced compartments could not be compared conclusively. Observed TCR beta diversity per million T cells fell roughly linearly with age, and a significant reduction was already apparent by age approximately 41.

Material: blood. The receptor's source is a man between 60 and 70 years old in good health.

The CDR3 region reads CASTDRASEAFF. In nucleotide form, the sequence is TGTGCCAGCACGGACAGGGCCTCTGAAGCTTTCTTT. The sequence is built from TRBV3-1 and TRBJ1-1; 8 bases in the junction line up with TRBD1. Based on the germline V gene (reference sequence), the CDR1 and CDR2 sequences are LGHDT and YNNKEL. The V end gives up 7 bases and the J end 6 bases, leaving 4 bases in the junction not matched to a gene. Counted from cysteine to phenylalanine, this CDR3 has 12 amino acids. This entry keeps only the CDR3 DNA: 36 bases, framed from base 1.